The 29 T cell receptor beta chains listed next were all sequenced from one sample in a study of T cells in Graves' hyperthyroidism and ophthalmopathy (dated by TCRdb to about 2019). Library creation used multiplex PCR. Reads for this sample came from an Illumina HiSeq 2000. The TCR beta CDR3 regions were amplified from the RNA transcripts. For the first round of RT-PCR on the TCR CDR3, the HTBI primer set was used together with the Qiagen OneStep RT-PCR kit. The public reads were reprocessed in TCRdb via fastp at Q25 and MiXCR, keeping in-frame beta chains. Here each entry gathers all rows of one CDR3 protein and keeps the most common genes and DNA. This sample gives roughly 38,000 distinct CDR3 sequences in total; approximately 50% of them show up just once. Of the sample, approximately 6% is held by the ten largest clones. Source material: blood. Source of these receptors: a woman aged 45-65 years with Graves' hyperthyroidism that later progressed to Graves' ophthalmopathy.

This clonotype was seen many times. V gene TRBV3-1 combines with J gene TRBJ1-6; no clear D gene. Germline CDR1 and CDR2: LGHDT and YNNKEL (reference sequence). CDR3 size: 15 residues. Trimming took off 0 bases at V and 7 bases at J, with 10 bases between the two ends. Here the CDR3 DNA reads TGTGCCAGCAGCCAAGAAGGGAAACCGAATTCACCCCTCCACTTT. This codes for CASSQEGKPNSPLHF. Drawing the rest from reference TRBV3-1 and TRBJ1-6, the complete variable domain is DTAVSQTPKYLVTQMGNDKSIKCEQNLGHDTMYWYKQDSKKFLKIMFSYNNKELIINETVPNRFSPKSPDKAHLNLHINSLELGDSAVYFCASSQEGKPNSPLHFGNGTRLTVT.

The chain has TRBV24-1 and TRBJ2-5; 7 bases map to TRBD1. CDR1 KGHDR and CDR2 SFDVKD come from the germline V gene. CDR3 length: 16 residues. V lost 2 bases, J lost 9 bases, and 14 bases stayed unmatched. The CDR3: CATSDSSGGYNQPQYF. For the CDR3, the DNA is TGTGCCACCAGTGATTCCTCAGGGGGATATAATCAGCCCCAGTACTTC.

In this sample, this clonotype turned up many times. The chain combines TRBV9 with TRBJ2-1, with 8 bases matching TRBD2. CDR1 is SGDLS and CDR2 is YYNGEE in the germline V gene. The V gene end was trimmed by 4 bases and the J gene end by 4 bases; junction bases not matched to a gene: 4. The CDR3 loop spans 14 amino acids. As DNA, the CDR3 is TGTGCCAGCAGCACCAGCGGGAGTTACAATGAGCAGTTCTTC. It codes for CASSTSGSYNEQFF. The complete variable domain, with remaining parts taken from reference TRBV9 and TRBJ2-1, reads DSGVTQTPKHLITATGQRVTLRCSPRSGDLSVYWYQQSLDQGLQFLIQYYNGEERAKGNILERFSAQQFPDLHSELNLSSLELGDSALYFCASSTSGSYNEQFFGPGTRLTVL.

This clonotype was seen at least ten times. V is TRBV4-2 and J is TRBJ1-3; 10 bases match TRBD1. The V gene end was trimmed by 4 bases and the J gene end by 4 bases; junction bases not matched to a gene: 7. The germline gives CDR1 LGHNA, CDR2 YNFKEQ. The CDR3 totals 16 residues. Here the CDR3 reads CASSLGDRGSGNTIYF. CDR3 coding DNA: TGTGCCAGCAGCCTGGGGGACAGGGGATCCGGAAACACCATATATTTT.

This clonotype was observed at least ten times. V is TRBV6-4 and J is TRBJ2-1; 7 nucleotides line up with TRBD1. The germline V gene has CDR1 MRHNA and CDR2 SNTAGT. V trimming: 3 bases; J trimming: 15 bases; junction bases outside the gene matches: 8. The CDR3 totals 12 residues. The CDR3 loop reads CASSEGEGARFF. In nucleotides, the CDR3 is TGTGCCAGCAGTGAAGGAGAGGGGGCGAGGTTCTTC.

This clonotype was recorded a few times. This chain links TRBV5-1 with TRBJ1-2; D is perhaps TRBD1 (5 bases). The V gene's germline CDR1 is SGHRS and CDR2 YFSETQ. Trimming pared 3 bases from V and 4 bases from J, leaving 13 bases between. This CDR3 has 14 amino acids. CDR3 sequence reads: CASSSVTESYGYTF. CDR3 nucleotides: TGCGCCAGCAGCTCCGTGACAGAGAGCTATGGCTACACCTTC.

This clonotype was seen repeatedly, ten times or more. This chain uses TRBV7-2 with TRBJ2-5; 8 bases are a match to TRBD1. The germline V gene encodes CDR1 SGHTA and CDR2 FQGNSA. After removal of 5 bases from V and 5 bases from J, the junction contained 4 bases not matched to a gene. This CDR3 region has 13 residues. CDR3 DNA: TGTGCCAGCAGCCCAGGGGGCCGGGAGACCCAGTACTTC. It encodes CASSPGGRETQYF.

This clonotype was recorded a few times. Here the CDR3 reads CASTQTGGAKNIQYF. The DNA of the CDR3 is TGTGCCAGCACCCAAACAGGGGGGGCCAAAAACATTCAGTACTTC. The J gene is TRBJ2-4, the V gene TRBV6-2 or TRBV6-3, with 8 bases matching TRBD1. J gave up 1 base and V 7 bases, and 6 bases lay outside the gene matches. CDR1 is MNHEY and CDR2 is SVGEGT in the germline V gene. The CDR3 spans 15 residues.

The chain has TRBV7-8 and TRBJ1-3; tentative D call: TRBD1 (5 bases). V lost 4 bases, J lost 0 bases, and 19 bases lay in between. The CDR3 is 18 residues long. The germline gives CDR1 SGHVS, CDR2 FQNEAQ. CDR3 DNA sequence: TGTGCCAGCAGCTCAACGTCCGGGGCCGCAGTCTCTGGAAACACCATATATTTT. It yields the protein CASSSTSGAAVSGNTIYF.

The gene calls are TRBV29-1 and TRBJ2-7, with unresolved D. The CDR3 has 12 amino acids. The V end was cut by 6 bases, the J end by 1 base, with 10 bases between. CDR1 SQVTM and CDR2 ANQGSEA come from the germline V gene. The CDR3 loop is CSVAKHSYEQYF. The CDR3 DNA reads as TGCAGCGTAGCCAAACATTCCTACGAGCAGTACTTC.

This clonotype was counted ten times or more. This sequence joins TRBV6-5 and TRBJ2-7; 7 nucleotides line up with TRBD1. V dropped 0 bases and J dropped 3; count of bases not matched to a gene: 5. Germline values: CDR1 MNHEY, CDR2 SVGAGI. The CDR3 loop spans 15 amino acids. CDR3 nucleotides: TGTGCCAGCAGTTACTCGAGACAGGGTGGCTACGAGCAGTACTTC. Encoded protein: CASSYSRQGGYEQYF.

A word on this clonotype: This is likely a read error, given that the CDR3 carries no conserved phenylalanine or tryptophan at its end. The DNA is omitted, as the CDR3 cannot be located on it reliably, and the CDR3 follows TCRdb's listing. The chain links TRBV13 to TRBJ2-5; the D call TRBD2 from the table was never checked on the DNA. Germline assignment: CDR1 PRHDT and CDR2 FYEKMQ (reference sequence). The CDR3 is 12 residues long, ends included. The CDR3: CASSLLAGVTSY.

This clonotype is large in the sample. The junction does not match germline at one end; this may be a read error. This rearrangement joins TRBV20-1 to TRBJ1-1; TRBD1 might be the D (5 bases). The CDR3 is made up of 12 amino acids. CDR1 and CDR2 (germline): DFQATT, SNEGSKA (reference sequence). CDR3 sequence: CSARVLDTEAFF. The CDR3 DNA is TGCAGTGCTAGAGTCTTGGACACGGAAGCTTTCTTT.

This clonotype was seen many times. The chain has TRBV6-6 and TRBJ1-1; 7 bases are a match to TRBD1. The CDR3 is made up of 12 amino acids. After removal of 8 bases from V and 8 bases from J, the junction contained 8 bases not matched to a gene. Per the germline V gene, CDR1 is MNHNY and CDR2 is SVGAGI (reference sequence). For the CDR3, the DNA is TGTGCCAGCCAAGACAGGGTTTACGAAGCTTTCTTT. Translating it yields CASQDRVYEAFF.

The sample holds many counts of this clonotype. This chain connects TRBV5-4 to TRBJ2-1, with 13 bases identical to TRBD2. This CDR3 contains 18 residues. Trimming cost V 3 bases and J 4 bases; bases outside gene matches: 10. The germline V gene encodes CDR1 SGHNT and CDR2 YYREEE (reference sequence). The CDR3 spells CASSSGTSGDRRYNEQFF. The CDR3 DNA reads TGTGCCAGCAGCTCCGGGACTAGCGGGGATCGTAGATACAATGAGCAGTTCTTC.

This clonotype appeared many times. The CDR3, as DNA: TGTGCCAGCAGTGAAGTTTTTTGGGGGACAGGGATTCAGCCCCAGCATTTT. This encodes CASSEVFWGTGIQPQHF. This chain connects TRBV6-1 to TRBJ1-5; 9 bases match TRBD1. Trimming removed 1 base from V and 6 bases from J; junction bases left unmatched: 10. Germline values: CDR1 MNHNS, CDR2 SASEGT. This CDR3 spans 17 amino acids.

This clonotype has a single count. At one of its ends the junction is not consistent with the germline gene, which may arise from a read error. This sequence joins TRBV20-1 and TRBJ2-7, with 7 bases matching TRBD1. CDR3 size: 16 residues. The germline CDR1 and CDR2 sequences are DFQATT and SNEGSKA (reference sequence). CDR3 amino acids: CGARRIRQGGTGELYF. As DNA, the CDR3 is TGCGGTGCTAGAAGGATCCGACAGGGTGGAACCGGGGAGCTGTACTTC.

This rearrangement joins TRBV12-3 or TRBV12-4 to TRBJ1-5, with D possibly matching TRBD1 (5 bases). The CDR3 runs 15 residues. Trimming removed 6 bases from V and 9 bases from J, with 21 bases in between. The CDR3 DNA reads TGTGCCAGCAGACTAAGCACCGGGGACCCCGGGCCCCAGCATTTT. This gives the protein CASRLSTGDPGPQHF.

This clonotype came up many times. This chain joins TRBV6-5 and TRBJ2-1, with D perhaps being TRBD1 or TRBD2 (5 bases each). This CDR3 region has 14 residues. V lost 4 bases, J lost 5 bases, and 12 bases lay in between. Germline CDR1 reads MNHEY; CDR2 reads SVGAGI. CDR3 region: CASSSRGVDNEQFF. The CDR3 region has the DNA TGTGCCAGCAGTTCCCGGGGCGTAGACAATGAGCAGTTCTTC.

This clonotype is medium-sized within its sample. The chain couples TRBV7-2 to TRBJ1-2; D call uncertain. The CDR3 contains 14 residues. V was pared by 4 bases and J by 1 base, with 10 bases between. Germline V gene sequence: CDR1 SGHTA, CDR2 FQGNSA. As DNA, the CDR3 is TGTGCCAGCAGCTCATTCGGGGTTAACTATGGCTACACCTTC. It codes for CASSSFGVNYGYTF. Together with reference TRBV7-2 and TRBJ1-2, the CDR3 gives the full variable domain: GAGVSQSPSNKVTEKGKDVELRCDPISGHTALYWYRQSLGQGLEFLIYFQGNSAPDKSGLPSDRFSAERTGGSVSTLTIQRTQQEDSAVYLCASSSFGVNYGYTFGSGTRLTVV.

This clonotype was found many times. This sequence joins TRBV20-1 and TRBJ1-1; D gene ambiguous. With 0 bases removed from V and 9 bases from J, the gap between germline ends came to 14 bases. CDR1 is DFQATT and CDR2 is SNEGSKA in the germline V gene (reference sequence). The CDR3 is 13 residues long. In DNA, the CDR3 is TGCAGTGCTAGAGATAGGTGGGCAGTTAAAGCTTTCTTT. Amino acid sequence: CSARDRWAVKAFF.

The CDR3 region is CATSDRKDRSKLFF. The CDR3 region has the DNA TGTGCCACCAGTGATCGAAAAGACAGGAGCAAACTGTTTTTT. This chain connects TRBV24-1 to TRBJ1-4; a possible D gene is TRBD1 (6 bases). The length of the CDR3 is 14 residues. V lost 3 bases and J lost 11, with 15 bases in between. The germline gives CDR1 KGHDR, CDR2 SFDVKD.

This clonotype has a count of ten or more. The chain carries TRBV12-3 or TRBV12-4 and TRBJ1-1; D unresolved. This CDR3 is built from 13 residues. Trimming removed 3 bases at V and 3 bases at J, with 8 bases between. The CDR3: CASSFDGDTEAFF. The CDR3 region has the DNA TGTGCCAGCAGTTTTGATGGGGACACTGAAGCTTTCTTT.

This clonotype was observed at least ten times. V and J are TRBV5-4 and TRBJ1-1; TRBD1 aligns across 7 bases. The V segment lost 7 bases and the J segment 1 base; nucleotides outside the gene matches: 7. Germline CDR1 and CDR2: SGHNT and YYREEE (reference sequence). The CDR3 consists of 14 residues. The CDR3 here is CASHRGITNTEAFF. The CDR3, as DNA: TGTGCCAGCCACAGGGGAATCACGAACACTGAAGCTTTCTTT.

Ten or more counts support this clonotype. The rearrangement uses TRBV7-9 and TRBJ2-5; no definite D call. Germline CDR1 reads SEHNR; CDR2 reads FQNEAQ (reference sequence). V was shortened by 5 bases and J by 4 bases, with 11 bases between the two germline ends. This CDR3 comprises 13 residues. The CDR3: CASSPKGPETQYF. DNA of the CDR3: TGTGCCAGCAGCCCTAAGGGCCCAGAGACCCAGTACTTC.

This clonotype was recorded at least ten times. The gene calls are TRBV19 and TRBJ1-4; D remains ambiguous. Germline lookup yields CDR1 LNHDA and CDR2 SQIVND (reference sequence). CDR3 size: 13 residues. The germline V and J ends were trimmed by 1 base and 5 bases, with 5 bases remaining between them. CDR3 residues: CASSIGSNEKLFF. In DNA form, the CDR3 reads TGTGCCAGTAGTATAGGCAGCAATGAAAAACTGTTTTTT.

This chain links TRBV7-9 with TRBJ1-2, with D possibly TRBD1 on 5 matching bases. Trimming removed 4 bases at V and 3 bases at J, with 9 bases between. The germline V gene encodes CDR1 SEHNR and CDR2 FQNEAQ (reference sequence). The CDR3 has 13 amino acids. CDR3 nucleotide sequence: TGTGCCAGCAGCTCACAGGTGGACTATGGCTACACCTTC. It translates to CASSSQVDYGYTF.

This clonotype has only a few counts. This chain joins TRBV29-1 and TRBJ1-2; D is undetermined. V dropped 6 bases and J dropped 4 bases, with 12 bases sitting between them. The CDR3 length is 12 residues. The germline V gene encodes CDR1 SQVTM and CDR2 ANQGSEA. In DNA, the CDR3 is TGCAGCGTGCTTGTCCAGTCCTATGGCTACACCTTC. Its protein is CSVLVQSYGYTF. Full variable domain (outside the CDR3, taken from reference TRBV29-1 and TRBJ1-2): SAVISQKPSRDICQRGTSLTIQCQVDSQVTMMFWYRQQPGQSLTLIATANQGSEATYESGFVIDKFPISRPNLTFSTLTVSNMSPEDSSIYLCSVLVQSYGYTFGSGTRLTVV.

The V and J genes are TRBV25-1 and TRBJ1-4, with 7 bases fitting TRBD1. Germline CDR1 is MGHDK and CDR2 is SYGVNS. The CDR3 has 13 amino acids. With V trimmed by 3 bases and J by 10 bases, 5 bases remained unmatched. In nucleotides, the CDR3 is TGTGCCAGCAGTGACTGGACAGGCCGAAAACTGTTTTTT. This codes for CASSDWTGRKLFF.